These 2 T cell receptor beta chains came from one sample sequenced in a study of blood T cells in healthy people across ages (dated by TCRdb to the mid-2010s). The library came from 5' RACE. Sequencing used an Illumina HiSeq 2500. A second PCR of 7 to 11 cycles was performed with a sample-barcoded 5' primer and a J-beta primer mix. The raw public data were reprocessed by TCRdb itself: fastp quality trimming at Q25, MiXCR clonotype calling, in-frame beta chains only. Identical CDR3 protein sequences are pooled into one entry, listed with their most common genes and DNA. Counted in this sample were 1,500,000 or so distinct CDR3 sequences; 42% of them appeared once. Less than 5% of the sample goes to the ten largest clones. Specimen: blood. The receptor set was obtained from a young woman in good health.

The CDR3 nucleotides are TGTGCCAGCAGTTTGCCAGGGCAAGGCGAGCAGTACTTC. Translated, it gives CASSLPGQGEQYF. The chain links TRBV28 to TRBJ2-5, with TRBD1 as a possible D gene (5 bases). The J call may be incorrect, as the DNA end agrees better with TRBJ2-7. This CDR3 region has 13 residues. Germline V gene data show CDR1 as MDHEN and CDR2 as SYDVKM.

This chain joins TRBV6-5 and TRBJ1-2, with D possibly matching TRBD1 (6 bases). Germline CDR1 reads MNHEY; CDR2 reads SVGAGI. The length of the CDR3 is 13 residues. Trimming left V 5 bases short and J 9 bases short, with 16 bases between. The CDR3 region is CASSPTNRASYTF. The CDR3 DNA reads as TGTGCCAGCAGTCCCACGAACAGGGCGAGCTACACCTTC.